The clone carrying this T cell receptor beta chain was counted a few times. Its specificity is not known. Of the isolated RNA, all was reverse transcribed, and so the sequenced material was expressed TCRB transcripts. Repertoires were generated with immunoSEQ multiplex PCR, while TCRdb's copy carries only in-frame clones and drops some. Of some 660,000 clones detected, roughly 13% appear once; the ten largest clones hold approximately 0.039%. These data originate in a study of beta chain features in type 1 diabetes. General study findings and limits: Using cDNA template may skew counts toward highly expressing activated cells. VDJ junctions from patients with type 1 diabetes contained fewer insertions and more deletions. Shorter TCRB CDR3s, moderately but significantly so, were found in Type 1 diabetes patients in all four CD4+ subsets.

The receptor comes from a man aged 18-30 years with type 1 diabetes. Sequencing input: naive CD4+ T cells from blood.

The CDR3 protein is CASSSIRGRYNEQFF. The CDR3 DNA reads TGTGCCAGCAGCTCGATAAGGGGGCGCTACAATGAGCAGTTCTTC. The chain couples TRBV11-2 to TRBJ2-1; 7 positions agree with TRBD1. This CDR3 is built from 15 residues. Germline CDR1 SGHAT, CDR2 FQNNGV. Losses at the gene ends were 4 bases for V and 3 bases for J; bases not matched to a gene: 6.